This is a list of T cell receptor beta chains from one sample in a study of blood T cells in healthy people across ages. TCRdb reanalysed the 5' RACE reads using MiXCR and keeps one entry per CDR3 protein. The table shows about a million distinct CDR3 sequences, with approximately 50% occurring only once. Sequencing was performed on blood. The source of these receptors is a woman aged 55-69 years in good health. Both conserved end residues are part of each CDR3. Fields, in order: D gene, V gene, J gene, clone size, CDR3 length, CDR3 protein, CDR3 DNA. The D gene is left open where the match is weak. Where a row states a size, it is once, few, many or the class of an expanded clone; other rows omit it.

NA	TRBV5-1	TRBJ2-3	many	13	CASSVRETDTQYF	TGCGCCAGCAGCGTACGGGAAACAGATACGCAGTATTTT
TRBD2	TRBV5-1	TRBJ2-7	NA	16	CASSSGRLAGAYEQYF	TGCGCCAGCAGCTCGGGGCGACTAGCGGGCGCCTACGAGCAGTACTTC
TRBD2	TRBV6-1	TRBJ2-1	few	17	CASSVGSGTLSYNEQFF	TGTGCCAGCAGTGTTGGTAGCGGGACCCTTTCCTACAATGAGCAGTTCTTC
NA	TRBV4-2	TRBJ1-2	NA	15	CASSHGTGNNYGYTF	TGTGCCAGCAGCCACGGTACAGGGAATAACTATGGCTACACCTTC
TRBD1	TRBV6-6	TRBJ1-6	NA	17	CASSYSFEDRNNSPLHF	TGTGCCAGCAGTTACTCGTTTGAGGACAGGAATAATTCACCCCTCCACTTT
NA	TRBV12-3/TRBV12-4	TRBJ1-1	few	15	CASKPVSGSNTEAFF	TGTGCCAGCAAGCCGGTCTCAGGGTCGAACACTGAAGCTTTCTTT
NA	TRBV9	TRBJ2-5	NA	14	CASSDGPWGETQYF	TGTGCCAGCAGCGACGGACCCTGGGGGGAGACCCAGTACTTC
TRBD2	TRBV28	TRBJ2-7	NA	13	CASSGGSVYEQYF	TGTGCCAGCTCCGGCGGGAGCGTCTACGAGCAGTACTTC
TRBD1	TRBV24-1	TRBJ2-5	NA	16	CATSDSYRGRRETQYF	TGTGCCACCAGTGATTCATACAGGGGGCGACGCGAGACCCAGTACTTC
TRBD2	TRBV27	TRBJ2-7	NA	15	CASSHGLAAPYEQYF	TGTGCCAGCAGTCATGGACTAGCGGCCCCTTACGAGCAGTACTTC
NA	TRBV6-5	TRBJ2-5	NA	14	CASTPPGFLETQYF	NA
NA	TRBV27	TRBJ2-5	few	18	CASMRRVSGVPEQETQYF	TGTGCCAGCATGCGCCGAGTCTCGGGGGTCCCCGAACAAGAGACCCAGTACTTC
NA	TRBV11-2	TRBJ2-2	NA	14	CASSLGGNVGELFF	TGTGCCAGCAGCTTAGGGGGGAATGTCGGGGAGCTGTTTTTT
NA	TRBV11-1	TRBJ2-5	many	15	CASSLALGGGETQYF	TGTGCCAGCAGCTTAGCTCTCGGAGGGGGAGAGACCCAGTACTTC
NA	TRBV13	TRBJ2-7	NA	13	CASSLAPSVEQYF	TGTGCCAGCAGTCTTGCTCCTAGCGTGGAGCAGTACTTC
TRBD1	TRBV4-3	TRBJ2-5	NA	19	CASSQDRAPGQGVQETRYF	TGCGCCAGCAGCCAAGATCGGGCCCCGGGACAGGGCGTCCAAGAGACCCGGTACTTC
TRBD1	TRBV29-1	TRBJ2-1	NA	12	CSVARDRNERFF	TGCAGCGTTGCCAGGGACAGAAATGAGCGGTTCTTC
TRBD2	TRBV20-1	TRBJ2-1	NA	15	CSARPQREDQNEQFF	TGCAGTGCTAGACCTCAGCGGGAAGACCAAAATGAGCAGTTCTTC
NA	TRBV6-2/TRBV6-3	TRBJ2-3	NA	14	CASSDPGSADTQYF	TGTGCCAGCAGTGACCCCGGGAGCGCAGATACGCAGTATTTT
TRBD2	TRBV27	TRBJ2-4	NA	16	CASRTPASGGKNIQYF	TGTGCCAGCAGGACCCCCGCTAGCGGGGGAAAAAACATTCAGTACTTC
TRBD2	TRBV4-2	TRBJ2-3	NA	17	CASSQVHGSGNTDTQYF	TGTGCCAGCAGCCAAGTTCATGGTAGCGGGAACACAGATACGCAGTATTTT
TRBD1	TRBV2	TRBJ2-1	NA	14	CASRDRFLYNEQFF	TGTGCCAGCAGGGACAGGTTCCTCTACAATGAGCAGTTCTTC
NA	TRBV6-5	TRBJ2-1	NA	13	CASRKTVYNEQFF	TGTGCCAGCAGAAAGACAGTTTACAATGAGCAGTTCTTC
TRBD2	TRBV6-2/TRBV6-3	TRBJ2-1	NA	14	CASDRGTSGNEQFF	TGTGCCAGCGACCGCGGGACTAGCGGAAATGAGCAGTTCTTC
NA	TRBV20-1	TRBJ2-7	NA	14	CSAPRASAAYEQYF	TGCAGTGCTCCGAGGGCTAGCGCTGCGTACGAGCAGTACTTC
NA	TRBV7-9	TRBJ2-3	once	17	CASSLGSGVDWTDTQYF	TGTGCCAGCAGCTTAGGATCTGGGGTGGACTGGACAGATACGCAGTATTTT
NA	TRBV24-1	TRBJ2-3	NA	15	CATSDSLDFTDTQYF	TGTGCCACCAGTGATAGCCTGGACTTCACAGATACGCAGTATTTT
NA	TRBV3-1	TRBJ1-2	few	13	CASSQVEGRGYTF	TGTGCCAGCAGCCAAGTTGAGGGGCGCGGCTACACCTTC
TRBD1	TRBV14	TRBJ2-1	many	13	CASSQDRIHEQFF	TGTGCCAGCAGTCAGGACAGGATCCATGAGCAGTTCTTC
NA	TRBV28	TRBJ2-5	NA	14	CASGRWDGKETQYF	TGTGCCAGCGGGCGATGGGACGGCAAAGAGACCCAGTACTTC
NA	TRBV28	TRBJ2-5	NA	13	CAHHTRGMETQYF	TGTGCCCATCATACAAGGGGAATGGAGACCCAGTACTTC
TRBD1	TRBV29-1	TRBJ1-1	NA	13	CSVRQGMNTEAFF	TGCAGCGTTAGACAGGGGATGAACACTGAAGCTTTCTTT
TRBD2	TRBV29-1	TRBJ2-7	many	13	CSATGTSGYEQYF	TGCAGCGCTACCGGGACTAGTGGCTACGAGCAGTACTTC
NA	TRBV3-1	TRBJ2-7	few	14	CASSQEQEWNEQYF	TGTGCCAGCAGCCAAGAACAGGAATGGAACGAGCAGTACTTC
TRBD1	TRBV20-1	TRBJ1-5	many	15	CSASPGQYGNQPQHF	TGCAGTGCAAGCCCGGGACAGTATGGCAATCAGCCCCAGCATTTT
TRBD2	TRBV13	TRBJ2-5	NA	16	CASSGGGLAERETQYF	TGTGCCAGCAGCGGAGGGGGACTAGCGGAGAGGGAGACCCAGTACTTC
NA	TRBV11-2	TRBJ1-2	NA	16	CASTLGPTAVVYGYTF	TGTGCCAGCACCCTAGGTCCCACGGCCGTGGTCTATGGCTACACCTTC
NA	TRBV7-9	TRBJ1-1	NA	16	CASSPRGQPSGTEAFF	TGTGCCAGCAGTCCCCGAGGACAACCCTCCGGCACTGAAGCTTTCTTT
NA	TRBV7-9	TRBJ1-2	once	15	CASSLARGARDGYTF	TGTGCCAGCAGCTTAGCGCGAGGCGCCAGGGATGGCTACACCTTC
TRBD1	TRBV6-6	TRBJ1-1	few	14	CASSPTGPNTEAFF	TGTGCCAGCAGCCCGACAGGGCCAAACACTGAAGCTTTCTTT
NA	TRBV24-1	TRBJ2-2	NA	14	CATSDLRVTGELFF	TGTGCCACCAGTGATTTGAGGGTTACCGGGGAGCTGTTTTTT
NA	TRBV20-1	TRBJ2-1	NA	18	CSASFRGLPAASYNEQFF	TGCAGTGCTAGTTTCAGGGGCTTACCGGCGGCCTCCTACAATGAGCAGTTCTTC
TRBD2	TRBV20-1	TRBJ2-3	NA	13	CSARGLAGATQYF	TGCAGTGCTAGGGGACTAGCCGGAGCTACGCAGTATTTT
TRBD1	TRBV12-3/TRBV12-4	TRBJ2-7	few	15	CASSFQGTGHYEQYF	TGTGCCAGCAGTTTTCAGGGGACAGGCCACTACGAGCAGTACTTC
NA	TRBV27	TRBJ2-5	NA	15	CASSLSLASSETQYF	TGTGCCAGCAGTTTATCTCTGGCTAGTTCCGAGACCCAGTACTTC
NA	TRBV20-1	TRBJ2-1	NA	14	CSATLEGSYNEQFF	TGCAGTGCTACCCTAGAAGGGTCCTACAATGAGCAGTTCTTC